Following are 4 T cell receptor beta chains from one sample sequenced in a study of blood T cell repertoires in COVID-19. Repertoires were generated with immunoSEQ multiplex PCR, while TCRdb's copy carries only in-frame clones and drops some. This table has a few hundred thousand clones, roughly nine tenths appearing once. Sequencing used peripheral blood. The receptors come from a woman aged 55-70 years with COVID-19, enrolled during active disease.

This rearrangement joins TRBV18 to TRBJ1-3; D unclear. V was pared by 4 bases and J by 4 bases, with 20 bases between. CDR1 and CDR2 (germline): KGHSH, LQKENI. There are 17 residues in the CDR3. CDR3 residues: CASSRSGELITGNTIYF. The CDR3 nucleotides are TGTGCCAGCTCACGGTCGGGTGAACTCATAACGGGAAACACCATATATTTT.

The rearrangement uses TRBV6-1 and TRBJ2-3, with D possibly TRBD1 on 5 matching bases. V was pared by 2 bases and J by 4 bases, with 16 bases between. The CDR3 is 16 residues long. Germline V gene lookup returns CDR1 MNHNS and CDR2 SASEGT. In DNA form, the CDR3 reads TGTGCCAGCAGTGAACTCGACGCCTGGGGCCCAGATACGCAGTATTTT. Amino acids: CASSELDAWGPDTQYF.

The V gene is TRBV5-1, the J gene TRBJ2-3; D not resolved. The CDR3 sequence is 14 residues long. Trimming took off 4 bases at V and 0 bases at J, with 9 bases between the two ends. Germline CDR1 is SGHRS and CDR2 is YFSETQ. CDR3 bases: TGCGCCAGCAGCCTGGGTTCTAGCACAGATACGCAGTATTTT. Its translation: CASSLGSSTDTQYF. Full variable domain (outside the CDR3, taken from reference TRBV5-1 and TRBJ2-3): KAGVTQTPRYLIKTRGQQVTLSCSPISGHRSVSWYQQTPGQGLQFLFEYFSETQRNKGNFPGRFSGRQFSNSRSEMNVSTLELGDSALYLCASSLGSSTDTQYFGPGTRLTVL.

The rearrangement joins TRBV10-1 to TRBJ2-7; a possible D gene is TRBD2 (5 bases). The germline V gene encodes CDR1 WNHNN and CDR2 SYGVQD (reference sequence). The CDR3 has 14 residues. With 4 bases removed from V and 0 bases from J, the gap between germline ends came to 10 bases. For the CDR3, the DNA is TGCGCCAGCAGTGTAGGGAGAGACTCCTACGAGCAGTACTTC. It encodes CASSVGRDSYEQYF.